A single sample is the source of the 27 T cell receptor beta chains below, sequenced in a study of naive and memory T cell subsets (dated by TCRdb to between 2016 and 2019). Libraries were prepared through UMI-ligation and nested PCR. The run used an Illumina MiSeq. The ligated cDNA was amplified in four rounds of PCR with nested alpha and beta constant region primers together with the SP2 primer. TCRdb handled the public reads itself, with Q25 trimming in fastp and clone calling in MiXCR, and kept productive beta chains. Each entry merges the rows of one CDR3 protein and shows their most common DNA and genes. For this sample there are some 25,000 distinct CDR3 sequences; roughly 5.2% appear just once. The ten largest clones capture roughly 6.8% of the sample. A robust, sensitive protocol for the amplification, sequencing and analysis of TCRs was described in the study, in which 3' ligation of a UMI-containing oligonucleotide to TCR cDNA was used.

Sequencing used blood. The receptors shown here come from an adult in good health.

This clonotype has a count of ten or more. The V call is TRBV4-2, the J call TRBJ1-3; maybe TRBD1 (6 bases). Trimming removed 0 bases from V and 0 bases from J, with 12 bases in between. CDR1 is LGHNA, CDR2 YNFKEQ, per germline. This CDR3 contains 17 residues. Written as DNA, the CDR3 is TGTGCCAGCAGCCAAGATGGCAGGGGTCTCTCTGGAAACACCATATATTTT. Its protein is CASSQDGRGLSGNTIYF.

This clonotype counts as medium-sized. The chain combines TRBV6-5 with TRBJ1-1; D is perhaps TRBD1 (5 bases). V lost 2 bases, J lost 7 bases, and 14 bases lay in between. The CDR3 totals 14 residues. CDR1 MNHEY and CDR2 SVGAGI come from the germline V gene. CDR3 in DNA: TGTGCCAGCAGTTACGTGCCAGGGAGAAATGAAGCTTTCTTT. Its translation: CASSYVPGRNEAFF.

This clonotype was seen many times. This sequence joins TRBV18 and TRBJ2-7; D is undetermined. CDR1 KGHSH and CDR2 LQKENI come from the germline V gene. The CDR3 covers 16 residues. Trimming cost V 4 bases and J 9 bases, with 25 bases left between them. The CDR3 DNA follows: TGTGCCAGCTCACTCCCGAGCAGCCGTGAAGTTACTCTGCAGTACTTC. This codes for CASSLPSSREVTLQYF.

CDR3 DNA: TGCAGTGCCTTGGGAGGGCCGGGTAACGGGGAGCTGTTTTTT. Its translation: CSALGGPGNGELFF. The chain has TRBV20-1 and TRBJ2-2, with 7 nucleotides matching TRBD2. The germline gives CDR1 DFQATT, CDR2 SNEGSKA (reference sequence). CDR3 length: 14 amino acids. Germline trimming cut 6 bases from V and 7 bases from J; bases unmatched to any gene: 11.

This clonotype was found many times. The chain combines TRBV27 with TRBJ2-3, with 7 bases matching TRBD1. The CDR3 length is 16 residues. CDR1 MNHEY and CDR2 SMNVEV come from the germline V gene (reference sequence). The J segment lost 2 bases and the V segment lost 7 bases, leaving 12 bases of the junction unmatched. The CDR3 DNA is TGTGCCAGCACAGTTTATCCGACAGGGAACACAGATACGCAGTATTTT. Protein: CASTVYPTGNTDTQYF.

In this sample, this clonotype turned up many times. The chain joins TRBV4-1 to TRBJ2-7, with 7 nucleotides matching TRBD2. The CDR3 covers 16 residues. Unmatched junction bases numbered 16, after V lost 4 bases and J lost 7 bases. CDR1 is MGHRA, CDR2 YSYEKL, per germline. Written as DNA, the CDR3 is TGCGCCAGCAGCCGCCCCGGCGGGCGGGAGTTAGGAGAGCAGTACTTC. Translated, it gives CASSRPGGRELGEQYF.

This clonotype was seen many times. The genes are TRBV4-3 and TRBJ1-1; tentatively, D is TRBD1 (6 bases). V lost 4 bases and J lost 1, with 13 bases in between. This CDR3 region has 15 residues. Germline V gene lookup returns CDR1 LGHNA and CDR2 YSLEER. DNA for the CDR3: TGCGCCAGCAGCCTCGAGGGGGGGGGGAACACTGAAGCTTTCTTT. As protein: CASSLEGGGNTEAFF.

In this sample, this clonotype turned up a few times. This may be a read error: a much more frequent sequence differs by one nucleotide. The rearrangement links TRBV29-1 to TRBJ2-7, with 11 bases that match TRBD2. Germline V lookup: CDR1 SQVTM, CDR2 ANQGSEA. The CDR3 length is 14 residues. V dropped 6 bases and J dropped 0; count of bases not matched to a gene: 4. Here the CDR3 reads CSVVTSGGSYEQYF. CDR3 coding DNA: TGCAGCGTGGTAACTAGCGGGGGCTCCTACGAGCAGTACTTC.

This clonotype was seen more than once but under ten times. The V call is TRBV30, the J call TRBJ2-7; no firm D call. This CDR3 has 13 residues. Trimming removed 0 bases from V and 4 bases from J, with 10 bases in between. Germline CDR1 reads GTSNPN; CDR2 reads SVGIG (reference sequence). CDR3 region: CAWSVGTQYEQYF. DNA of the CDR3: TGTGCCTGGAGTGTGGGCACACAATACGAGCAGTACTTC.

This clonotype was seen at least ten times. V usage is TRBV4-1 and J usage is TRBJ1-1; D unresolved. The CDR3 contains 17 residues. Germline CDR1 is MGHRA and CDR2 is YSYEKL. V dropped 3 bases and J dropped 0 bases, with 17 bases sitting between them. The CDR3 DNA reads TGCGCCAGCAGCCATGCCATTTCCCCGGGCCTGAACACTGAAGCTTTCTTT. Translated: CASSHAISPGLNTEAFF.

This clonotype was observed a handful of times. One end of the junction fails to match germline, which may point to a read error. The V and J genes are TRBV29-1 and TRBJ1-2; D remains unclear. This CDR3 has 15 amino acids. The germline V gene encodes CDR1 SQVTM and CDR2 ANQGSEA. CDR3 bases: TGCAGCGTTGAAGATCTTCGGGGTAACCCAAGTGGCGACACCTTC. Protein: CSVEDLRGNPSGDTF. Supplemented by reference TRBV29-1 and TRBJ1-2, the full variable domain reads SAVISQKPSRDICQRGTSLTIQCQVDSQVTMMFWYRQQPGQSLTLIATANQGSEATYESGFVIDKFPISRPNLTFSTLTVSNMSPEDSSIYLCSVEDLRGNPSGDTFGSGTRLTVV.

This clonotype was counted many times. V and J are TRBV24-1 and TRBJ2-7; weak D call: TRBD2 (5 bases). V was pared by 4 bases and J by 9 bases, with 15 bases between. There are 13 residues in the CDR3. The germline V gene has CDR1 KGHDR and CDR2 SFDVKD. The CDR3 sequence is CATSEYGGERQYF. The CDR3 DNA is TGTGCCACCAGTGAGTATGGAGGCGAGAGGCAGTACTTC.

This clonotype was found once. Possible read error: a much larger clone is one base away. In nucleotides, the CDR3 is TGCAGTGTTAGACCGGGACAGGGGTCCAATCAGCCCCAGCATTTT. Translating gives CSVRPGQGSNQPQHF. J is TRBJ1-5 and V is TRBV20-1; 10 positions agree with TRBD1. This CDR3 spans 15 amino acids. Per the germline V gene, CDR1 is DFQATT and CDR2 is SNEGSKA (reference sequence).

The CDR3 region is CSGQGDSTGELFF. Written as DNA, the CDR3 is TGCAGCGGACAGGGGGACAGCACCGGGGAGCTGTTTTTT. The rearrangement links TRBV29-1 to TRBJ2-2, with 9 bases identical to TRBD1. The junction had 4 bases not matched to a gene; V was cut back by 7 bases and J by 4 bases. The germline V gene encodes CDR1 SQVTM and CDR2 ANQGSEA. This CDR3 has 13 residues.

This chain joins TRBV4-1 and TRBJ2-1, with 8 nucleotides matching TRBD2. The length of the CDR3 is 17 residues. The trim removed 1 base at V and 7 bases at J, leaving 12 bases unmatched. Germline V gene lookup returns CDR1 MGHRA and CDR2 YSYEKL. The CDR3 loop reads CASSQAWGASGRNEQFF. The CDR3 nucleotides are TGCGCCAGCAGCCAAGCATGGGGGGCTAGCGGGCGGAATGAGCAGTTCTTC.

This clonotype was observed at least ten times. This rearrangement joins TRBV28 to TRBJ1-5; 7 bases match TRBD1. The CDR3 spans 15 residues. Germline lookup yields CDR1 MDHEN and CDR2 SYDVKM. Trimming removed 7 bases from V and 2 bases from J; junction bases left unmatched: 8. CDR3 region: CASTSGGIGNQPQHF. The CDR3 coding sequence is TGTGCCAGCACCTCAGGGGGGATCGGCAATCAGCCCCAGCATTTT.

Comments on this clonotype: Given a much more abundant clone one base away, this may be a read error. CDR3 in amino acids: CASSVRDDRLNNEAFF. The CDR3 DNA is TGTGCCAGCAGCGTTAGAGATGACAGACTGAACAATGAAGCTTTCTTT. The V call is TRBV9, the J call TRBJ1-1, with TRBD1 as a possible D gene (5 bases). The CDR3 totals 16 residues. The germline gives CDR1 SGDLS, CDR2 YYNGEE.

This clonotype was counted ten times or more. The chain has TRBV7-2 and TRBJ2-5, with 9 bases matching TRBD2. CDR1 is SGHTA, CDR2 FQGNSA, per germline. CDR3 length equals 16 residues. J lost 1 base, V lost 1 base, and 4 bases had no gene match. The DNA of the CDR3 is TGTGCCAGCAGCTTAGGGGGTAGCGGGAGCCAAGAGACCCAGTACTTC. Its translation is CASSLGGSGSQETQYF. Filled out from reference TRBV7-2 and TRBJ2-5, the complete variable domain reads GAGVSQSPSNKVTEKGKDVELRCDPISGHTALYWYRQSLGQGLEFLIYFQGNSAPDKSGLPSDRFSAERTGGSVSTLTIQRTQQEDSAVYLCASSLGGSGSQETQYFGPGTRLLVL.

The V gene is TRBV7-2, the J gene TRBJ2-3; weak D call: TRBD2 (6 bases). There are 12 residues in the CDR3. Germline V gene sequence: CDR1 SGHTA, CDR2 FQGNSA. The ends were cut back, 2 bases at V and 14 bases at J, with 14 bases in the middle. The CDR3 sequence is CASSLTGGARYF. The CDR3 DNA is TGTGCCAGCAGCTTAACTGGAGGGGCGAGGTATTTT.

This clonotype was counted ten times or more. The chain links TRBV6-2 or TRBV6-3 to TRBJ2-7; unclear D gene. Trimming pared 6 bases from V and 7 bases from J, leaving 16 bases between. Germline-derived CDR1 and CDR2 are MNHEY and SVGEGT. The CDR3 totals 13 residues. The CDR3 spells CASSRPPLREQYF. Here the CDR3 DNA reads TGTGCCAGCAGCCGCCCGCCCCTGAGGGAGCAGTACTTC.

This clonotype occurred many times. The gene calls are TRBV20-1 and TRBJ2-3, with TRBD2 matching over 9 bases. The germline CDR1 and CDR2 sequences are DFQATT and SNEGSKA (reference sequence). The CDR3 covers 18 residues. J gave up 3 bases and V 1 base, and 14 bases lay outside the gene matches. DNA for the CDR3: TGCAGTGCTAGAGGTTCAAAAATAGCGGGAGAGGGGACAGATACGCAGTATTTT. Its protein product is CSARGSKIAGEGTDTQYF.

This clonotype was seen many times. The V call is TRBV10-3, the J call TRBJ2-2, with D perhaps matching TRBD2 (5 bases). The CDR3 covers 13 residues. Germline loops: CDR1 ENHRY, CDR2 SYGVKD. The V gene lost 6 bases and the J gene lost 5 bases, with 10 bases spanning the gap. CDR3 DNA sequence: TGTGCCATCAGCCAGCGAGGGACCGGGGAGCTGTTTTTT. This gives the protein CAISQRGTGELFF.

This clonotype has a count of ten or more. J is TRBJ2-1 and V is TRBV7-8; 9 bases align to TRBD2. With V trimmed by 5 bases and J by 4 bases, 12 bases remained unmatched. Germline V lookup: CDR1 SGHVS, CDR2 FQNEAQ. The CDR3 loop spans 17 amino acids. CDR3 amino acids: CASSGHRGLAIYNEQFF. CDR3 DNA: TGTGCCAGCAGCGGGCATCGTGGACTAGCGATTTACAATGAGCAGTTCTTC.

The sample holds many counts of this clonotype. The V gene is TRBV2, the J gene TRBJ2-5, with D perhaps TRBD1 (5 bases). In germline, CDR1 is SNHLY, CDR2 FYNNEI. This CDR3 contains 12 residues. Between the trimmed V and J ends, which lost 8 bases and 4 bases, there was a span of 11 bases. The CDR3 coding sequence is TGTGCCAGCGGGCAGGGATCAGAGACCCAGTACTTC. Translating it yields CASGQGSETQYF.

This clonotype occurred many times. V and J are TRBV28 and TRBJ1-1, with D uncertain. This CDR3 has 13 amino acids. Trimming stripped 1 base from V and 1 base from J, with 4 bases between. CDR1 and CDR2 (germline): MDHEN, SYDVKM. The CDR3: CASSLYQNTEAFF. In DNA form, the CDR3 reads TGTGCCAGCAGTTTATATCAGAACACTGAAGCTTTCTTT.

This clonotype was recorded many times. The chain has TRBV29-1 and TRBJ2-1; either TRBD1 or TRBD2 may fit D (5 bases each). Trimming took off 6 bases at V and 7 bases at J, with 19 bases between the two ends. There are 14 residues in the CDR3. Per the germline V gene, CDR1 is SQVTM and CDR2 is ANQGSEA. The CDR3, as DNA: TGCAGCGTACATGTTGGGGGACCAGCAAATGAGCAGTTCTTC. Protein sequence: CSVHVGGPANEQFF.

This clonotype was observed at least ten times. This chain links TRBV28 with TRBJ2-1, with a weak D call TRBD2 (5 bases). The CDR3 loop spans 13 amino acids. Trimming took off 2 bases at V and 7 bases at J, with 9 bases between the two ends. Germline lookup yields CDR1 MDHEN and CDR2 SYDVKM. CDR3 DNA sequence: TGTGCCAGCAGTTTAGGAGGCTGGAATGAGCAGTTCTTC. Protein product: CASSLGGWNEQFF.